A selection of T cell receptor beta chains follows, all from one sample in a study of blood T cell repertoires in COVID-19. The protocol was immunoSEQ multiplex PCR, while the TCRdb copy is restricted to in-frame clones and leaves out a portion. The sample has 440,000 or so clones; around nine tenths are singletons. What was sequenced was peripheral blood. The source is a woman between 40 and 55 years old with COVID-19, enrolled during active disease. CDR3s include the opening cysteine and the closing phenylalanine or tryptophan.

V gene	CDR3 length	J gene	CDR3 protein
TRBV2	15	TRBJ1-2	CASSEDSPMSYGYTF
TRBV6-5	12	TRBJ1-5	CASSPGWRRQHF
TRBV6-5	14	TRBJ1-5	CASSTGDGNQPQHF
TRBV11-2	14	TRBJ2-5	CASSLQGFQETQYF
TRBV7-2	16	TRBJ2-1	CASRQRLAPGLDEQFF
TRBV10-3	11	TRBJ2-7	CAISDSYEQYF
TRBV28	13	TRBJ2-7	CASSPNMIDEQYF
TRBV11-3	12	TRBJ2-7	CASGPGAYEQYF
TRBV28	14	TRBJ1-3	CASSLSFGGNTIYF
TRBV5-4	15	TRBJ1-1	CASSLAPEMNTEAFF
TRBV10-3	14	TRBJ1-6	CAIRTGTGEGPLHF
TRBV10-1	15	TRBJ2-5	CASSDFETRGETQYF
TRBV6-5	12	TRBJ1-1	CASSPGDRKAFF
TRBV9	15	TRBJ2-7	CASSPPRGGFNEQYF
TRBV5-4	14	TRBJ2-3	CASSPGQGTDTQYF
TRBV5-4	13	TRBJ1-1	CASSLDRVAEAFF
TRBV19	16	TRBJ2-2	CASSIIGRGQTGELFF
TRBV11-2	12	TRBJ2-7	CASSFGLTLEYF
TRBV6-5	13	TRBJ2-6	CASKFRGPDVLTF
TRBV11-2	17	TRBJ2-1	CASSLGSSGGVYNEQFF
TRBV27	17	TRBJ1-2	CASASLERTARGYGYTF
TRBV14	15	TRBJ2-2	CASSQGWPSTGELFF
TRBV5-1	14	TRBJ1-4	CASSLLGEGEKLFF
TRBV7-9	16	TRBJ1-4	CASSADMIATNEKLFF
TRBV9	14	TRBJ2-1	CASSVAGSYNEQFF
TRBV6-2/TRBV6-3	13	TRBJ1-1	CASSLNRDTEAFF
TRBV19	13	TRBJ1-1	CASSRGQATEAFF
TRBV5-6	13	TRBJ2-7	CASSLDRTGEQYF
TRBV13	16	TRBJ2-1	CASSLEGRSSYNEQFF
TRBV5-1	14	TRBJ1-5	CASSYDGIQQPQHF
TRBV30	15	TRBJ1-1	CAWSVLGAQDTEAFF
TRBV9	19	TRBJ2-1	CASSEGLAGGRSSYNEQFF
TRBV14	15	TRBJ1-6	CASSPNLHRNSPLHF
TRBV19	11	TRBJ2-1	CASSVQNEQFF
TRBV2	15	TRBJ1-2	CASTLTGIRSYGYTF
TRBV27	13	TRBJ1-5	CATGQTGNQPQHF
TRBV29-1	14	TRBJ2-7	CSVEEGAGGYEQYF
TRBV27	16	TRBJ1-4	CASSLRAGVRREKLFF
TRBV5-4	14	TRBJ2-7	CASSLGQASYEQYF
TRBV6-5	14	TRBJ1-1	CASGLTLPNTEAFF
TRBV10-1	16	TRBJ1-6	CASSEWGGSNNSPLHF
TRBV5-6	13	TRBJ1-2	CASSLADNYGYTF
TRBV11-2	15	TRBJ1-2	CASSPSSPGIYGYTF
TRBV5-4	17	TRBJ2-1	CASSPRFLGEAGNEQFF
TRBV18	14	TRBJ1-5	CASSPGTGKAPQHF
TRBV7-3	14	TRBJ1-1	CASSPSTGNTEAFF
TRBV12-5	13	TRBJ2-3	CASGIESADTQYF
TRBV6-2/TRBV6-3	16	TRBJ1-5	CASSRRDRGDYQPQHF
TRBV12-5	13	TRBJ2-1	CASGLVDSAVQFF